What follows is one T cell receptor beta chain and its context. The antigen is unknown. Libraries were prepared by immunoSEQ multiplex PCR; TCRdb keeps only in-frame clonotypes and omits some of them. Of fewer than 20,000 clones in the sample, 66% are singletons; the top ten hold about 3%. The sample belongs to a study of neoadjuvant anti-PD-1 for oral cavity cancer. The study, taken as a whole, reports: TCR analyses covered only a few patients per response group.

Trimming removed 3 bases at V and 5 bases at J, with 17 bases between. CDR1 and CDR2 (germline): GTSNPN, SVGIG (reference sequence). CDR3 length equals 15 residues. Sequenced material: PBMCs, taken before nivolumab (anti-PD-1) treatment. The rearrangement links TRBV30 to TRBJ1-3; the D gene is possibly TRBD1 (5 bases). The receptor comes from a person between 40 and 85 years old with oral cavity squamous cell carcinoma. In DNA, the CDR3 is TGTGCCTGGAGGCTAGGGGCCGGTGGTAGAAACACCATATATTTT. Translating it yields CAWRLGAGGRNTIYF. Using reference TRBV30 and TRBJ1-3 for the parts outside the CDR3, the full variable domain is SQTIHQWPATLVQPVGSPLSLECTVEGTSNPNLYWYRQAAGRGLQLLFYSVGIGQISSEVPQNLSASRPQDRQFILSSKKLLLSDSGFYLCAWRLGAGGRNTIYFGEGSWLTVV.